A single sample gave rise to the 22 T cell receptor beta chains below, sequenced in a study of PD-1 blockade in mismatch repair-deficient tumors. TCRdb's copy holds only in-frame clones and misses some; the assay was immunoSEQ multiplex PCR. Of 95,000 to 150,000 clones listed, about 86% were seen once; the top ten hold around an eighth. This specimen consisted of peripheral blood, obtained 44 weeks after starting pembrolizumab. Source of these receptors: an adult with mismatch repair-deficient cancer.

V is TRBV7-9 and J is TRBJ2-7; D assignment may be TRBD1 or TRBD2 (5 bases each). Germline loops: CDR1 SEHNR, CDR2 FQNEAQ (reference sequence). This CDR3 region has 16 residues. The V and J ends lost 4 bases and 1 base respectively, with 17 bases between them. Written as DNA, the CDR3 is TGTGCCAGCAGCTCCCTTCTGTCGGGACCATCCTACGAGCAGTACTTC. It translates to CASSSLLSGPSYEQYF.

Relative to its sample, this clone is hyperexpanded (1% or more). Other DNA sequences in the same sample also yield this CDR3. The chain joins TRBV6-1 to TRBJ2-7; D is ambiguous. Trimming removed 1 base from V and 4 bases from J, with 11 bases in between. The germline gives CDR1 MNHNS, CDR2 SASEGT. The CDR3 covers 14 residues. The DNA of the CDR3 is TGTGCCAGCAGTGAAGACGGATCCGTTTACGAGCAGTACTTC. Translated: CASSEDGSVYEQYF.

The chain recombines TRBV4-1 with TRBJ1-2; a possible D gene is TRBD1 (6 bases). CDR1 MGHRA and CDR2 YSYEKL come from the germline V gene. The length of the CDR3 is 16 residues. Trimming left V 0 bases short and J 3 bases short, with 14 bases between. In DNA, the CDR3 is TGCGCCAGCAGCCAAGAAAGGGGGACGGATTACTATGGCTACACCTTC. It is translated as CASSQERGTDYYGYTF.

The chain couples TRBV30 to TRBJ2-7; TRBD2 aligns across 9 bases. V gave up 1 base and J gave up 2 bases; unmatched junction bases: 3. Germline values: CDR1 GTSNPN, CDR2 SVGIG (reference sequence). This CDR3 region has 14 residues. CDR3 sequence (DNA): TGTGCCTGGAGTGGGCTAGCGGGAACCTACGAGCAGTACTTC. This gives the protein CAWSGLAGTYEQYF.

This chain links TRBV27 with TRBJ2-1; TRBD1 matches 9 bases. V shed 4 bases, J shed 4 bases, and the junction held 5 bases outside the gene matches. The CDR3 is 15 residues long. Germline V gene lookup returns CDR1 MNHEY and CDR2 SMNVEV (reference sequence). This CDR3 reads CASSSRTGAYNEQFF. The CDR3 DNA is TGTGCCAGCAGTTCCAGGACAGGGGCATACAATGAGCAGTTCTTC.

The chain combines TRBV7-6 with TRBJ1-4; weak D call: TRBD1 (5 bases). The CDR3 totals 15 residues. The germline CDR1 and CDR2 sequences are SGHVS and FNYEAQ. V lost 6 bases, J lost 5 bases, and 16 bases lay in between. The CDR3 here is CASSLTQGRNEKLFF. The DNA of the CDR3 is TGTGCCAGCAGTCTCACCCAGGGAAGGAATGAAAAACTGTTTTTT.

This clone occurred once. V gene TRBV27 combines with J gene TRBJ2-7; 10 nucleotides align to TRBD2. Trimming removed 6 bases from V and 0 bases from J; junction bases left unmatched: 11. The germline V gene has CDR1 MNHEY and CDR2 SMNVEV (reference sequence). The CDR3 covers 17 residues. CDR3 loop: CASRIAGGRSRSYEQYF. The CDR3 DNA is TGTGCCAGCAGAATAGCGGGGGGACGGAGCCGCTCCTACGAGCAGTACTTC.

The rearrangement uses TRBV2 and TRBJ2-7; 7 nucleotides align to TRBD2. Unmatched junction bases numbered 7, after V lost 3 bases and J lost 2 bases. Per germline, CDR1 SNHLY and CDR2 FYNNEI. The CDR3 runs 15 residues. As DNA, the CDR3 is TGTGCCAGCAGTGACGGGGCGGGAGTGGCCTACGAGCAGTACTTC. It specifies CASSDGAGVAYEQYF.

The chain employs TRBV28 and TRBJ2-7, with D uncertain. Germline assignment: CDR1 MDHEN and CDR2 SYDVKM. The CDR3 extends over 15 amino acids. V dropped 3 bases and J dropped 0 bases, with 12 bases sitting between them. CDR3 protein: CASSFRFPRSYEQYF. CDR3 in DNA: TGTGCCAGCAGTTTCAGGTTCCCCCGCTCCTACGAGCAGTACTTC.

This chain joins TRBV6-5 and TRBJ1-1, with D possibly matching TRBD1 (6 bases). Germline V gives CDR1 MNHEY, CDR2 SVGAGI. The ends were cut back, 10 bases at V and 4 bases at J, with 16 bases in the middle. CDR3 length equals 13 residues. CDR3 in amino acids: CATEKGVSTEAFF. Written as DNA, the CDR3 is TGTGCCACAGAAAAGGGGGTTAGCACTGAAGCTTTCTTT.

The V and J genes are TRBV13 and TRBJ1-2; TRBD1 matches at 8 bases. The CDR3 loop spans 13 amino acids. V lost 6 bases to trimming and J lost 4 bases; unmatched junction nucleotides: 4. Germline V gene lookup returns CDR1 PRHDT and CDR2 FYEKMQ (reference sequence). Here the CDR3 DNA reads TGTGCCAGCAGGTCAGGGGGCGGCTATGGCTACACCTTC. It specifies CASRSGGGYGYTF.

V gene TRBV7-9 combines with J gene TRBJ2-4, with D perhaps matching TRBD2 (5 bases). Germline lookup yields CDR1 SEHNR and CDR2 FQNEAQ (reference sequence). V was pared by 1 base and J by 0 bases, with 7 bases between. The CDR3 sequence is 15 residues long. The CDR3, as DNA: TGTGCCAGCAGCTTAGTAAGCGGAGCCAAAAACATTCAGTACTTC. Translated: CASSLVSGAKNIQYF.

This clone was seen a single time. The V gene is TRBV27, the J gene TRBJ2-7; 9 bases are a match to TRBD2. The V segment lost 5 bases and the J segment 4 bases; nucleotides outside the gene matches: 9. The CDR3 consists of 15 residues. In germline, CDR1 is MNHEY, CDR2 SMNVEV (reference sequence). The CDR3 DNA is TGTGCCAGCAGTCCCCGCGGCACTAGCGGGTACGAGCAGTACTTC. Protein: CASSPRGTSGYEQYF.

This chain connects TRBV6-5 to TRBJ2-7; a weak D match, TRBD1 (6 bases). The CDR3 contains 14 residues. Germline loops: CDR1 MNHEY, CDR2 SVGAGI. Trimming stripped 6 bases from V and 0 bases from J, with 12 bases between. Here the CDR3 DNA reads TGTGCCAGCAGGCCACCGGACAGCTCCTACGAGCAGTACTTC. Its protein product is CASRPPDSSYEQYF.

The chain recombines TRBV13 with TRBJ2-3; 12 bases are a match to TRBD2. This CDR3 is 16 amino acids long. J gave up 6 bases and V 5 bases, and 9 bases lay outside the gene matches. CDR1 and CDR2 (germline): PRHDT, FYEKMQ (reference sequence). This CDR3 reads CASSLSSGRATDTQYF. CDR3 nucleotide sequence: TGTGCCAGCAGCCTCTCTAGCGGGAGGGCCACTGATACGCAGTATTTT.

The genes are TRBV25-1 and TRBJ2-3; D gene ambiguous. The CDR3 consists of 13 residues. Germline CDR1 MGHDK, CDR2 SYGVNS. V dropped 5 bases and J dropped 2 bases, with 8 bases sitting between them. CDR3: CASSYPTTDTQYF. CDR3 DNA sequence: TGTGCCAGCAGTTATCCCACCACAGATACGCAGTATTTT.

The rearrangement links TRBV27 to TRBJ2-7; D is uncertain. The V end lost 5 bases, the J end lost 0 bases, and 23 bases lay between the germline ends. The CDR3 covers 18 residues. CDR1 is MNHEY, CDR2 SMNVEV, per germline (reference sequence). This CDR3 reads CASSEILVNGGSSYEQYF. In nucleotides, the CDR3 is TGTGCCAGCAGTGAAATTCTTGTCAATGGCGGAAGCTCCTACGAGCAGTACTTC.

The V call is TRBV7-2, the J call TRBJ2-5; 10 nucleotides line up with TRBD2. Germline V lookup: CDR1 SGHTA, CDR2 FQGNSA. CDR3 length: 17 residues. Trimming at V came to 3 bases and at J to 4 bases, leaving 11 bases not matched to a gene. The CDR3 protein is CASSFRSGRAMVETQYF. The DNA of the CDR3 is TGTGCCAGCAGCTTCAGGAGCGGGAGGGCCATGGTAGAGACCCAGTACTTC.

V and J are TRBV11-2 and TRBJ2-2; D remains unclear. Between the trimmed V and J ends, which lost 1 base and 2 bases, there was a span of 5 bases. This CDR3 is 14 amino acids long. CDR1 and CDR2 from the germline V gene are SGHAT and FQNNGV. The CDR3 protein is CASSLAYNTGELFF. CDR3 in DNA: TGTGCCAGCAGCTTAGCCTATAACACCGGGGAGCTGTTTTTT.

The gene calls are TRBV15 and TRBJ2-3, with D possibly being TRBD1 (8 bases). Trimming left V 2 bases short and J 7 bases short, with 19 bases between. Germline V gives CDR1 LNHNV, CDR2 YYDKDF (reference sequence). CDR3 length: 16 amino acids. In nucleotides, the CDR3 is TGTGCCACCAGCAGACTAACAGGGGGGAGGGAGAATACGCAGTATTTT. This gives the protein CATSRLTGGRENTQYF.

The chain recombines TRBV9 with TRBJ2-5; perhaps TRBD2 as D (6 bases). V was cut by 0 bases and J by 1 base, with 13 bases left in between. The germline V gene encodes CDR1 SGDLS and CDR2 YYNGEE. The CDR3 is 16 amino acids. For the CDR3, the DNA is TGTGCCAGCAGCGTAGGGGTCGGGAGCCCCCAAGAGACCCAGTACTTC. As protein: CASSVGVGSPQETQYF.

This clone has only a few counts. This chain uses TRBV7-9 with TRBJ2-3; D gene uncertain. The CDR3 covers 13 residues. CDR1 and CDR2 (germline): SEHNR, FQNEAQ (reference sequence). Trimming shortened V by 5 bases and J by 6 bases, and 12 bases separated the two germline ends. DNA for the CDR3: TGTGCCAGCAGCCTTAGACCCTTGGATACGCAGTATTTT. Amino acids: CASSLRPLDTQYF. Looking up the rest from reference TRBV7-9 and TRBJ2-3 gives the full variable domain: DTGVSQNPRHKITKRGQNVTFRCDPISEHNRLYWYRQTLGQGPEFLTYFQNEAQLEKSRLLSDRFSAERPKGSFSTLEIQRTEQGDSAMYLCASSLRPLDTQYFGPGTRLTVL.